The 10 T cell receptor beta chains below all came from one sample that was sequenced in a study of Ad26.COV2.S vaccination and SARS-CoV-2 variants. Here immunoSEQ multiplex PCR was the method, and the copy in TCRdb shows in-frame clones only, minus some. The data contain roughly 420,000 clones, 89% of them seen just once; the ten biggest clones take up about 2.5%. Treatment meaning: 15 to 20 received Ad26.COV2.S at low or high dose, single or two shots; a few received placebo; per-sample allocation not given. Collection of samples fell on day 63 after the first vaccine or placebo injection. The material was peripheral blood, obtained in a trial of Ad26.COV2.S vaccine versus placebo. These TCRs come from a person aged 18-65 years who received the Ad26.COV2.S COVID-19 vaccine or a placebo.

V and J are TRBV6-1 and TRBJ2-5, with D tentatively TRBD2 (5 bases). Germline V gene data show CDR1 as MNHNS and CDR2 as SASEGT. Trimming took 2 bases from V and 3 from J, leaving 13 bases between them. The CDR3 has 15 residues. In DNA form, the CDR3 reads TGTGCCAGCAGTGAAATGGTTGCGGGCAAAGAGACCCAGTACTTC. This codes for CASSEMVAGKETQYF.

The V and J genes are TRBV5-1 and TRBJ1-4, with D tentatively TRBD1 (5 bases). Germline V CDR1 and CDR2: SGHRS, YFSETQ. V gave up 4 bases and J gave up 5 bases, with 15 bases separating them. The CDR3 has 15 residues. DNA for the CDR3: TGCGCCAGCAGCCTATTAGGGACGTTAAATGAAAAACTGTTTTTT. Amino acids: CASSLLGTLNEKLFF.

This clone appeared once. CDR3 sequence (DNA): TGTGCCAGCAGCCAAAAATCAGATACGCAGTATTTT. Protein product: CASSQKSDTQYF. The chain couples TRBV7-9 to TRBJ2-3; D is unclear. Trimming removed 5 bases at V and 4 bases at J, with 7 bases between. This CDR3 is built from 12 residues. The germline CDR1 and CDR2 sequences are SEHNR and FQNEAQ (reference sequence). Using reference TRBV7-9 and TRBJ2-3 for the parts outside the CDR3, the full variable domain is DTGVSQNPRHKITKRGQNVTFRCDPISEHNRLYWYRQTLGQGPEFLTYFQNEAQLEKSRLLSDRFSAERPKGSFSTLEIQRTEQGDSAMYLCASSQKSDTQYFGPGTRLTVL.

The genes are TRBV7-2 and TRBJ2-3; TRBD2 agrees at 15 bases. V shed 4 bases, J shed 6 bases, and the junction held 5 bases outside the gene matches. The germline gives CDR1 SGHTA, CDR2 FQGNSA. This CDR3 comprises 16 residues. The DNA of the CDR3 is TGTGCCAGCAGCTCCCCGGGACTAGCGGGAGGTGATACGCAGTATTTT. This translates into CASSSPGLAGGDTQYF.

The V and J genes are TRBV4-1 and TRBJ2-5, with D perhaps TRBD2 (6 bases). The V end lost 1 base, the J end lost 4 bases, and 13 bases lay between the germline ends. Germline assignment: CDR1 MGHRA and CDR2 YSYEKL. The length of the CDR3 is 15 residues. As DNA, the CDR3 is TGCGCCAGCAGCCAAGTTGGAGGGGTGGGAGAGACCCAGTACTTC. Translation gives CASSQVGGVGETQYF.

The chain has TRBV9 and TRBJ2-7; D uncertain. Germline lookup yields CDR1 SGDLS and CDR2 YYNGEE. The CDR3 is 15 residues long. The V and J ends lost 0 bases and 1 base respectively, with 11 bases between them. The DNA of the CDR3 is TGTGCCAGCAGCGTAGGAGGCGGACGATCCTACGAGCAGTACTTC. Encoded protein: CASSVGGGRSYEQYF.

The rearrangement uses TRBV3-1 (or the pseudogene TRBV3-2) and TRBJ2-3; TRBD1 agrees at 9 bases. Germline values: CDR1 LGHDT, CDR2 YNNKEL (reference sequence). There are 14 residues in the CDR3. The V gene end was trimmed by 7 bases and the J gene end by 4 bases; junction bases not matched to a gene: 6. The CDR3 bases are TGTGCCAGCAAAGACAGACAGGGGGCAGATACGCAGTATTTT. Amino acid sequence: CASKDRQGADTQYF.

V and J are TRBV9 and TRBJ2-6, with D perhaps being TRBD1 or TRBD2 (6 bases each). Deletions cut 0 bases from V and 6 bases from J, with 25 bases between. Germline V gene data show CDR1 as SGDLS and CDR2 as YYNGEE. This CDR3 is built from 20 residues. CDR3 nucleotides: TGTGCCAGCAGCGTAGGATCGGGGGTCAGGGGCACTCTATTGGCCAACGTCCTGACTTTC. Amino acid sequence: CASSVGSGVRGTLLANVLTF. Complete variable domain (other parts from reference TRBV9 and TRBJ2-6): DSGVTQTPKHLITATGQRVTLRCSPRSGDLSVYWYQQSLDQGLQFLIQYYNGEERAKGNILERFSAQQFPDLHSELNLSSLELGDSALYFCASSVGSGVRGTLLANVLTFGAGSRLTVL.

The chain employs TRBV9 and TRBJ2-3; perhaps D is TRBD1 or TRBD2 (5 bases each). The CDR3 sequence is 15 residues long. V gave up 0 bases and J gave up 2 bases, with 10 bases separating them. The V gene's germline CDR1 is SGDLS and CDR2 YYNGEE. DNA of the CDR3: TGTGCCAGCAGCGTAGCTCTTGGGACCACAGATACGCAGTATTTT. It yields the protein CASSVALGTTDTQYF.

The V call is TRBV6-5, the J call TRBJ2-7; 7 bases map to TRBD1. Germline V gene data show CDR1 as MNHEY and CDR2 as SVGAGI. Trimming removed 5 bases from V and 5 bases from J; junction bases left unmatched: 9. CDR3 length: 14 amino acids. The CDR3 region is CASSRQGWGHEQYF. The CDR3 DNA sequence: TGTGCCAGCAGTCGACAGGGTTGGGGACACGAGCAGTACTTC.